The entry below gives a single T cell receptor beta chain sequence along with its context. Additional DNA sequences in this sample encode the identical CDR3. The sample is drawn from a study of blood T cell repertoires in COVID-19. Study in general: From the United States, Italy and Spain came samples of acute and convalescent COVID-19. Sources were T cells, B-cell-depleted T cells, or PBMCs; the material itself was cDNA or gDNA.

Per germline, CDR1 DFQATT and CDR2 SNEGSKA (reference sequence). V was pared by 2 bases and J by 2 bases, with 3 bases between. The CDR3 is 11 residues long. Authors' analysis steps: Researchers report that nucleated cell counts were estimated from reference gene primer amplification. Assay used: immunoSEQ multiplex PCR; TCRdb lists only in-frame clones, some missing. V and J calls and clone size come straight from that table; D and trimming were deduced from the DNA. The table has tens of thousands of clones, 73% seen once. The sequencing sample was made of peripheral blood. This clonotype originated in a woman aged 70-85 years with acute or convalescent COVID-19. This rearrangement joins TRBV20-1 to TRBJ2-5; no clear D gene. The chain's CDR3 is CSARLQETQYF. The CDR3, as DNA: TGCAGTGCTAGATTACAAGAGACCCAGTACTTC.